What follows are 6 T cell receptor beta chains derived from one specimen sequenced in a study of a mutant IDH1 vaccine in newly diagnosed glioma. TCRdb's copy holds only in-frame clones and misses some; the assay was immunoSEQ multiplex PCR. The top ten hold less than 3% of the sample, which has more than 25,000 clones, approximately 88% seen once. Stated time point: week 23, last vaccination. Alongside topical imiquimod, each dose of vaccine comprised 300 ug of mutant IDH1 20-mer peptide. No antigen has been assigned to these receptors. The sample consisted of PBMCs, taken from a glioma patient whose treatment included an IDH1 peptide vaccine. All receptors derive from a man aged 40-49 years with glioma.

This clone was seen a handful of times. The genes are TRBV6-1 and TRBJ2-2; TRBD1 matches at 8 bases. Germline CDR1 reads MNHNS; CDR2 reads SASEGT. The V segment lost 6 bases and the J segment 4 bases; nucleotides outside the gene matches: 7. CDR3 size: 15 residues. The CDR3 is CASRDGQGRTGELFF. The CDR3 DNA follows: TGTGCCAGCAGAGATGGACAGGGTCGCACCGGGGAGCTGTTTTTT.

The gene calls are TRBV4-1 and TRBJ1-5; possibly TRBD1 for D (6 bases). This CDR3 contains 16 residues. Germline V CDR1 and CDR2: MGHRA, YSYEKL. Trimming took off 2 bases at V and 4 bases at J, with 15 bases between the two ends. DNA for the CDR3: TGCGCCAGCAGCCAACGATGGGACAAACTGAATCAGCCCCAGCATTTT. Amino acid sequence: CASSQRWDKLNQPQHF.

The chain employs TRBV7-8 and TRBJ2-1; 9 positions match TRBD2. This CDR3 contains 17 residues. V was clipped by 5 bases and J by 4 bases; unmatched bases: 12. Per germline, CDR1 SGHVS and CDR2 FQNEAQ. As DNA, the CDR3 is TGTGCCAGCAGCCACACCGCAGGCGGGAGGGATTACAATGAGCAGTTCTTC. Residues: CASSHTAGGRDYNEQFF.

The chain combines TRBV15 with TRBJ2-2; perhaps TRBD2 as D (7 bases). Trimming took off 0 bases at V and 2 bases at J, with 13 bases between the two ends. Per the germline V gene, CDR1 is LNHNV and CDR2 is YYDKDF (reference sequence). This CDR3 is 17 amino acids long. CDR3 coding DNA: TGTGCCACCAGCAGAGATAGGGGGGGTTTTAACACCGGGGAGCTGTTTTTT. It translates to CATSRDRGGFNTGELFF. The full variable domain, its missing parts supplied by reference TRBV15 and TRBJ2-2, is DAMVIQNPRYQVTQFGKPVTLSCSQTLNHNVMYWYQQKSSQAPKLLFHYYDKDFNNEADTPDNFQSRRPNTSFCFLDIRSPGLGDTAMYLCATSRDRGGFNTGELFFGEGSRLTVL.

This clone was found once. J is TRBJ1-5 and V is TRBV28; no reliable D call. Germline V gene sequence: CDR1 MDHEN, CDR2 SYDVKM. Deletions cut 6 bases from V and 5 bases from J, with 11 bases between. There are 13 residues in the CDR3. CDR3 residues: CASRTRWDQPQHF. The CDR3, as DNA: TGTGCCAGCAGAACTAGGTGGGATCAGCCCCAGCATTTT.

This chain uses TRBV2 with TRBJ1-4; D may be TRBD1 (5 bases). V lost 8 bases and J 5 bases, leaving 15 bases between the germline ends. The CDR3 has 14 residues. Germline V gene data show CDR1 as SNHLY and CDR2 as FYNNEI. CDR3 sequence: CASVLRGLNEKLFF. The CDR3 DNA is TGTGCCAGCGTGCTTAGGGGTCTAAATGAAAAACTGTTTTTT.